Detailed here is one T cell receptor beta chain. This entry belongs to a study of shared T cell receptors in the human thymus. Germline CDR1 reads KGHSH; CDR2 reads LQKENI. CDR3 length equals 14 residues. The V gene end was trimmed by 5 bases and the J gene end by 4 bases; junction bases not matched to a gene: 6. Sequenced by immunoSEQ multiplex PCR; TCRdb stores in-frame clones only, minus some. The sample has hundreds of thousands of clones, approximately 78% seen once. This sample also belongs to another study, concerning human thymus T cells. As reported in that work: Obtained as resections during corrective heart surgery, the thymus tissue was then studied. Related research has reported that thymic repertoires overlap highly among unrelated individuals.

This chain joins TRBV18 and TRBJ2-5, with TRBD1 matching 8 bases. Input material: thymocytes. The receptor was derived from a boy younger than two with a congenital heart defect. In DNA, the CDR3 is TGTGCCAGCTCAACAACAGGGGGAACAGAGACCCAGTACTTC. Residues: CASSTTGGTETQYF.